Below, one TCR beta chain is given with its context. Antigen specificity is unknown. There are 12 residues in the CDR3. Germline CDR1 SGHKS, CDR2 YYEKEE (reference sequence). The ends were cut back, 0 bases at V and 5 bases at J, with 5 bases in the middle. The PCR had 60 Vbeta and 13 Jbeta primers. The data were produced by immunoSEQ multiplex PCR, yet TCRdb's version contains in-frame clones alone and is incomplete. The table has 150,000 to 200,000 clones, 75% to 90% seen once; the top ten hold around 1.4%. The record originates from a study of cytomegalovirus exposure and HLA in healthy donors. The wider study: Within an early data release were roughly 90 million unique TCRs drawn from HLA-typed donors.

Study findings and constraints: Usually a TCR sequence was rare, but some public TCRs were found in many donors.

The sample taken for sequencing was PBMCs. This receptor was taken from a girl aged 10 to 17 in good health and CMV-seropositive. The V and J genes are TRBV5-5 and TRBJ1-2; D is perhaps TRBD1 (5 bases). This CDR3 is CASSLGQYGYTF. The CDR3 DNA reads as TGTGCCAGCAGCTTGGGACAGTATGGCTACACCTTC.